This is a list of T cell receptor beta chains from one sample in a study of shared clonotypes between healthy human individuals. Sequencing used immunoSEQ multiplex PCR; TCRdb keeps in-frame clones, though not all of them. The sample includes about 680,000 clones, around 72% of them seen just once. Sequencing input: memory CD4+ T cells sorted from blood. Receptors originate from a woman in her 30s in good health. CDR3s include the opening cysteine and the closing phenylalanine or tryptophan. A D gene is named only where the DNA matches it firmly. For some rows the clone size is stated as once, few or many, or as a class when expanded; others skip it.

TRBJ2-7 TRBV5-1 NA TRBD2 CASSLAAGGPGGTYEQYF TGCGCCAGCAGCTTGGCCGCCGGGGGACCGGGAGGGACTTACGAGCAGTACTTC
TRBJ2-6 TRBV27 NA NA CASSPRSSGANVLTF TGTGCCAGCAGCCCACGCAGCTCTGGGGCCAACGTCCTGACTTTC
TRBJ2-1 TRBV29-1 NA NA CSVGLGSVVNEQFF TGCAGCGTTGGACTAGGAAGTGTGGTCAATGAGCAGTTCTTC
TRBJ1-5 TRBV4-1 NA NA CASSQDVWEPQHF TGCGCCAGCAGCCAAGATGTGTGGGAGCCCCAGCATTTT
TRBJ2-1 TRBV28 NA TRBD2 CASGRQTSGEDEQFF TGTGCCAGCGGCCGCCAGACTAGCGGGGAGGATGAGCAGTTCTTC
TRBJ2-7 TRBV28 few NA CASSFPQGYYEQYF TGTGCCAGCAGTTTCCCCCAGGGGTACTACGAGCAGTACTTC
TRBJ2-1 TRBV29-1 NA TRBD2 CSVASGSPTSSYNEQFF TGCAGCGTTGCGAGCGGGAGTCCAACGAGCTCCTACAATGAGCAGTTCTTC
TRBJ2-1 TRBV6-1 NA NA CASRGRGDTYNEQFF TGTGCCAGCAGGGGCAGGGGGGATACCTACAATGAGCAGTTCTTC
TRBJ1-4 TRBV2 NA NA CASSGGPGQSGAEKLFF TGTGCCAGCAGTGGGGGACCCGGGCAGAGCGGCGCCGAAAAACTGTTTTTT
TRBJ1-1 TRBV19 NA NA CASSIRRGANTEAFF TGTGCCAGTAGTATCCGCCGGGGCGCGAACACTGAAGCTTTCTTT
TRBJ2-2 TRBV28 few TRBD2 CASSRGGRSTGELFF TGTGCCAGCAGCAGAGGCGGGAGGTCCACCGGGGAGCTGTTTTTT
TRBJ2-5 TRBV2 NA NA CASLIGVYETQYF TGTGCCAGCCTTATAGGGGTGTATGAGACCCAGTACTTC
TRBJ2-1 TRBV7-2 NA TRBD2 CASSSYLAGNNEQFF TGTGCCAGCAGCTCTTATTTAGCGGGAAACAATGAGCAGTTCTTC
TRBJ2-7 TRBV19 NA NA CASSIASANYEQYF TGTGCCAGTAGTATCGCTTCAGCTAACTACGAGCAGTACTTC
TRBJ2-2 TRBV5-1 NA NA CASSGPQHTGELFF TGCGCCAGCAGTGGCCCACAGCACACCGGGGAGCTGTTTTTT
TRBJ2-2 TRBV4-1 NA TRBD2 CASSQPGLATPGELFF TGCGCCAGCAGCCAACCGGGACTAGCTACTCCCGGGGAGCTGTTTTTT
TRBJ2-1 TRBV19 NA TRBD2 CASSSEREANNEQFF TGTGCCAGTAGTTCCGAGCGGGAGGCCAACAATGAGCAGTTCTTC
TRBJ2-3 TRBV7-3 NA TRBD2 CASSFGLGGTDTQYF TGTGCCAGCAGCTTCGGACTAGGGGGCACAGATACGCAGTATTTT
TRBJ2-3 TRBV7-6 few NA CASSAVGSFTDTQYF TGTGCCAGCAGCGCGGTTGGGAGCTTCACAGATACGCAGTATTTT
TRBJ1-1 TRBV7-9 NA NA CASSFVNTEAFF TGTGCCAGCAGCTTCGTGAACACTGAAGCTTTCTTT
TRBJ2-1 TRBV11-3 few TRBD1 CASSLGTGGYNEQFF TGTGCCAGCAGCTTAGGGACAGGGGGCTACAATGAGCAGTTCTTC
TRBJ2-5 TRBV2 NA NA CASTREETQYF TGTGCCAGCACTAGGGAAGAGACCCAGTACTTC
TRBJ1-1 TRBV5-1 NA NA CASSLDLTGIEAFF TGCGCCAGCAGCTTGGACTTAACGGGCATTGAAGCTTTCTTT
TRBJ2-3 TRBV7-8 few TRBD2 CASRLAGGDTQYF TGTGCCAGCAGATTAGCGGGAGGAGATACGCAGTATTTT
TRBJ2-7 TRBV6-5 NA TRBD1 CASRTLSTGEYEQYF TGTGCCAGCAGAACACTATCGACAGGGGAATACGAGCAGTACTTC
TRBJ2-3 TRBV2 NA NA CASSEDSTDTQYF TGTGCCAGCAGCGAAGACAGCACAGATACGCAGTATTTT
TRBJ2-1 TRBV9 NA TRBD2 CASSVAPGLAEEQFF TGTGCCAGCAGCGTAGCCCCGGGACTAGCGGAAGAGCAGTTCTTC
TRBJ2-7 TRBV5-5 once TRBD2 CASSAGTSGVPGYF TGTGCCAGCAGCGCCGGGACTAGCGGAGTCCCGGGGTACTTC